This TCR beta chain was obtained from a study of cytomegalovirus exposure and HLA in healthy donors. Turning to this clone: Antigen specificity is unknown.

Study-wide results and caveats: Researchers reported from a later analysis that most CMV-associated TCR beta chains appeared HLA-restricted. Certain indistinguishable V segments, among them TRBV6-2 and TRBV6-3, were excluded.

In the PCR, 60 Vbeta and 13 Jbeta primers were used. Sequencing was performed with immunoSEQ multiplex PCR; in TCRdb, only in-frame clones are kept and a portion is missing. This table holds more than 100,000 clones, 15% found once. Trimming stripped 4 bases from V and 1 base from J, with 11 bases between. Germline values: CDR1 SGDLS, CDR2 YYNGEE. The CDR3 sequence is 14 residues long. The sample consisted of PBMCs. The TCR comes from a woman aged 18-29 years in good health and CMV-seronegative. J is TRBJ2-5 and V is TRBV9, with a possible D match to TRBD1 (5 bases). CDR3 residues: CASSTTGSQETQYF. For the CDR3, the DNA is TGTGCCAGCAGCACAACAGGATCCCAAGAGACCCAGTACTTC.